These 2 T cell receptor beta chains originate from one sample sequenced in a study of blood T cell repertoires in COVID-19. The data were produced by immunoSEQ multiplex PCR, yet TCRdb's version contains in-frame clones alone and is incomplete. The table has about 61,000 clones, about 80% seen once; the top ten hold about a fifth. The sequencing sample was made of peripheral blood. The receptors stem from an older man with active or convalescent COVID-19.

V usage is TRBV24-1 and J usage is TRBJ2-1, with 7 bases lining up with TRBD2. Germline CDR1 is KGHDR and CDR2 is SFDVKD. The CDR3 runs 15 residues. V lost 4 bases and J lost 5; bases outside the gene matches: 7. CDR3 DNA sequence: TGTGCCACCAGTGAGGGAGGGGCCCGGAACAATGAGCAGTTCTTC. It encodes CATSEGGARNNEQFF.

There are a few counts of this clone. The chain joins TRBV10-3 to TRBJ2-1, with TRBD1 matching over 10 bases. The germline gives CDR1 ENHRY, CDR2 SYGVKD. The CDR3 sequence is 14 residues long. V was pared by 10 bases and J by 9 bases, with 12 bases of the junction left unmatched. The chain's CDR3 is CANAGTGVFSEQFF. CDR3 coding DNA: TGTGCCAACGCCGGGACAGGGGTGTTCAGTGAGCAGTTCTTC.